This T cell receptor (beta chain) appears in the sequencing data of a study of cytomegalovirus exposure and HLA in healthy donors. The PCR had 60 Vbeta and 13 Jbeta primers. Profiling relied on immunoSEQ multiplex PCR, and the TCRdb table lists in-frame clones only, not all of them. The top ten hold 1.3% of the sample, which has 100,000 to 120,000 clones, about three quarters seen once. Source material: PBMCs. This receptor was taken from a woman aged 30 to 39 in good health and CMV-seronegative.

The CDR3 reads CASRDSSNQPQHF. The CDR3 region has the DNA TGTGCCAGTAGGGACAGTAGCAATCAGCCCCAGCATTTT. The rearrangement joins TRBV19 to TRBJ1-5; the D gene is possibly TRBD1 (6 bases). The V and J ends lost 6 bases and 0 bases respectively, with 6 bases between them. Germline CDR1 reads LNHDA; CDR2 reads SQIVND (reference sequence). This CDR3 is built from 13 residues.